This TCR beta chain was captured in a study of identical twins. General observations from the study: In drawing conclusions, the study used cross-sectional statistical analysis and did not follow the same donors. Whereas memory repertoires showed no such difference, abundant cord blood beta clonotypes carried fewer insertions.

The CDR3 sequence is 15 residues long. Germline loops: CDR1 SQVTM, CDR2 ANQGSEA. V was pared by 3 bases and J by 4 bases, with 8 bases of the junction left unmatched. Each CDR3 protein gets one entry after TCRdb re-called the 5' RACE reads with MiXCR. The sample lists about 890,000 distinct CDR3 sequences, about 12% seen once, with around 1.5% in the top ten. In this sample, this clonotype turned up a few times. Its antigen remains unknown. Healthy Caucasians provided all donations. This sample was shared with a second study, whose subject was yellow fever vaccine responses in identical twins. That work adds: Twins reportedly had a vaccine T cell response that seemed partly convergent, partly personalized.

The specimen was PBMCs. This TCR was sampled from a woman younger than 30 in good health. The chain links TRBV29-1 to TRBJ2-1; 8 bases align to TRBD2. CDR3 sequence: CSVDTGGRFYNEQFF. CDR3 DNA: TGCAGCGTTGATACCGGCGGGAGGTTTTACAATGAGCAGTTCTTC.